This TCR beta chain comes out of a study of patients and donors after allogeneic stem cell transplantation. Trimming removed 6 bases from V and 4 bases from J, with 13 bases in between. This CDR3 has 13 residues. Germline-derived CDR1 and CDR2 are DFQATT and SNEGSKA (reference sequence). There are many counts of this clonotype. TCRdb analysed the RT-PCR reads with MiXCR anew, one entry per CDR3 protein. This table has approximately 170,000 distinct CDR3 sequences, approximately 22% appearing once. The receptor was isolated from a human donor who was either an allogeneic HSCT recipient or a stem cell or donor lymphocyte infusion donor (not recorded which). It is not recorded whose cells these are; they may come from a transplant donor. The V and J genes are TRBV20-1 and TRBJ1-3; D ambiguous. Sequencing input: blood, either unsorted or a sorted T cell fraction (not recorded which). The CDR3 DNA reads TGCAGTGCCCAGGTGGGCGGAGGAAACACCATATATTTT. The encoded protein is CSAQVGGGNTIYF.